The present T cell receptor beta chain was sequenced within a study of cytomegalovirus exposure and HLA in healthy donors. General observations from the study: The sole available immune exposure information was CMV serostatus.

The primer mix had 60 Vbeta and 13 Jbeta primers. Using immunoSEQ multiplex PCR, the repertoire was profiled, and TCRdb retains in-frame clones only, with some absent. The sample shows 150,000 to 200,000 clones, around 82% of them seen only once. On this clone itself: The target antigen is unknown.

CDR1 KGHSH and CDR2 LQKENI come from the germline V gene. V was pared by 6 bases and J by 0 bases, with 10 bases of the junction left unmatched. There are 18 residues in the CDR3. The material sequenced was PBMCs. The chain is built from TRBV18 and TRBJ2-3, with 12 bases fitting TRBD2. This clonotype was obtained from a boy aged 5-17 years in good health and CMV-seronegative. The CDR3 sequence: CASSPTSGRVTSTDTQYF. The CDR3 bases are TGTGCCAGCTCTCCGACTAGCGGGAGAGTTACTAGCACAGATACGCAGTATTTT. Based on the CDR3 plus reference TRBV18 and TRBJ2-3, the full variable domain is NAGVMQNPRHLVRRRGQEARLRCSPMKGHSHVYWYRQLPEEGLKFMVYLQKENIIDESGMPKERFSAEFPKEGPSILRIQQVVRGDSAAYFCASSPTSGRVTSTDTQYFGPGTRLTVL.